These T cell receptor beta chains were read from a single sample in a study of shared T cell receptors in the human thymus. Clones were sequenced by immunoSEQ multiplex PCR, and TCRdb holds only the in-frame ones, with some missing. The table records 700,000 or so clones, approximately 85% of them present only once. The sample was also linked to a second study, of human thymus T cells.

The specimen sequenced was thymocytes. Receptors originate from a girl in the first two years of life with a congenital heart defect. The CDR3 runs from the conserved cysteine through the conserved F or W. D genes are given only for firm matches. Rows give clone size only sometimes, using once, few, many, or a class for an expanded clone.

j_call: TRBJ2-3
d_call: .
v_call: TRBV21-1
clone_size: few
cdr3_aa: CASSKIPREADTQYF
cdr3_nt: TGTGCCAGCAGCAAAATCCCGAGAGAGGCAGATACGCAGTATTTT

j_call: TRBJ1-2
d_call: TRBD1
v_call: TRBV19
clone_size: .
cdr3_aa: CASSHGQGIYGYTF
cdr3_nt: TGTGCCAGTAGCCATGGACAGGGGATATATGGCTACACCTTC

j_call: TRBJ2-1
d_call: .
v_call: TRBV21-1
clone_size: once
cdr3_aa: CASSKGGLAGSATGLNYNEQFF
cdr3_nt: TGTGCCAGCAGCAAAGGTGGGCTTGCCGGCTCGGCGACCGGCTTAAATTACAATGAGCAGTTCTTC

j_call: TRBJ1-1
d_call: .
v_call: TRBV7-2
clone_size: .
cdr3_aa: CASRRENTEAFF
cdr3_nt: TGTGCCTCTCGACGGGAGAACACTGAAGCTTTCTTT

j_call: TRBJ1-2
d_call: TRBD1
v_call: TRBV7-9
clone_size: few
cdr3_aa: CASSPWDSRYGYTF
cdr3_nt: TGTGCCAGCAGCCCTTGGGACAGTCGATATGGCTACACCTTC

j_call: TRBJ1-2
d_call: .
v_call: TRBV7-2
clone_size: .
cdr3_aa: CASSFRLAAENYGYTF
cdr3_nt: TGTGCCAGCAGCTTTCGGCTTGCGGCAGAGAACTATGGCTACACCTTC

j_call: TRBJ1-1
d_call: .
v_call: TRBV6-1
clone_size: .
cdr3_aa: CASSRSRWEAFF
cdr3_nt: TGTGCCAGCAGTCGGTCGAGGTGGGAAGCTTTCTTT

j_call: TRBJ1-1
d_call: .
v_call: TRBV30
clone_size: .
cdr3_aa: CAWSVGTEAFF
cdr3_nt: TGTGCCTGGAGTGTCGGCACTGAAGCTTTCTTT

j_call: TRBJ2-5
d_call: .
v_call: TRBV5-4
clone_size: .
cdr3_aa: CASSPRRGQETQYF
cdr3_nt: TGTGCCAGCAGCCCCCGTAGGGGGCAAGAGACCCAGTACTTC

j_call: TRBJ1-4
d_call: TRBD1
v_call: TRBV9
clone_size: .
cdr3_aa: CASSGPAGTGQEKLFF
cdr3_nt: TGTGCCAGCAGCGGACCAGCCGGGACAGGTCAAGAAAAACTGTTTTTT

j_call: TRBJ1-4
d_call: TRBD1
v_call: TRBV19
clone_size: .
cdr3_aa: CASGSPGTGRLTNEKLFF
cdr3_nt: TGTGCCAGTGGAAGTCCCGGGACAGGGAGGCTGACGAATGAAAAACTGTTTTTT

j_call: TRBJ2-5
d_call: .
v_call: TRBV27
clone_size: .
cdr3_aa: CASSLRSQETQYF
cdr3_nt: TGTGCCAGCAGTTTGCGGTCCCAAGAGACCCAGTACTTC

j_call: TRBJ2-4
d_call: TRBD2
v_call: TRBV4-3
clone_size: .
cdr3_aa: CASSQDHVLAGGALAKNIQYF
cdr3_nt: TGCGCCAGCAGCCAAGATCATGTGCTAGCGGGGGGCGCCCTTGCCAAAAACATTCAGTACTTC